These 5 T cell receptor beta chains were all obtained from the same sample, sequenced in a study of regulatory T cells in long-lasting Graves disease. Through Arm-PCR of CDR3 regions and iRepertoire HTBI primers, TCR beta libraries were built. TCRdb re-analysed the multiplex PCR reads in MiXCR, keeping a single row per CDR3 protein. Seen here are around 510,000 distinct CDR3 sequences, about 20% observed once, and the top ten hold about 8.3%. The time point was: persistent/refractory GD, antithyroid drugs over 5 years with positive TRAb. There was RNA extracted from PBMCs, and the TCR library was made from it. Sequences were derived from peripheral blood mononuclear cells (PBMCs), sampled when the disease was refractory, from a patient treated with antithyroid drugs. The origin of the receptors is a female donor with Graves disease.

This clonotype has ten or more counts. The chain is built from TRBV27 and TRBJ2-2; 10 bases line up with TRBD2. This CDR3 has 17 residues. Germline values: CDR1 MNHEY, CDR2 SMNVEV (reference sequence). V shed 3 bases and J 5 bases; nucleotides not matched to a gene: 9. This CDR3 is CASSFRLAGASTGELFF. The CDR3 DNA reads TGTGCCAGCAGTTTCAGGCTAGCGGGAGCCTCTACCGGGGAGCTGTTTTTT.

The chain couples TRBV6-9 to TRBJ2-5, with D unclear. The CDR3 has 13 amino acids. Looked up from germline, CDR1 is MNHGY and CDR2 is SVAAGI. Trimming shortened V by 4 bases and J by 2 bases, and 8 bases separated the two germline ends. The CDR3 loop is CASSSILQETQYF. As DNA, the CDR3 is TGTGCCAGCAGTTCCATCTTGCAAGAGACCCAGTACTTC.

This clonotype was seen repeatedly, ten times or more. The chain carries TRBV18 and TRBJ2-5; D may be TRBD2 (6 bases). CDR1 is KGHSH, CDR2 LQKENI, per germline. The V gene lost 6 bases and the J gene lost 0 bases, with 8 bases spanning the gap. This CDR3 has 13 amino acids. Here the CDR3 DNA reads TGTGCCAGCTCCGCGGGACACCAAGAGACCCAGTACTTC. Its protein product is CASSAGHQETQYF.

The V gene is TRBV7-2, the J gene TRBJ2-1; D not resolved. V dropped 0 bases and J dropped 6 bases, with 3 bases sitting between them. The CDR3 has 12 amino acids. The germline CDR1 and CDR2 sequences are SGHTA and FQGNSA. This CDR3 is CASSLAINEQFF. CDR3 DNA sequence: TGTGCCAGCAGCTTAGCGATCAATGAGCAGTTCTTC.

This chain links TRBV20-1 with TRBJ2-1; 11 bases map to TRBD2. Germline loops: CDR1 DFQATT, CDR2 SNEGSKA (reference sequence). The J segment lost 15 bases and the V segment lost 0 bases, leaving 16 bases of the junction unmatched. The length of the CDR3 is 16 residues. The CDR3 region is CSARDRGWGLAALSFF. In DNA, the CDR3 is TGCAGTGCTAGAGATCGCGGGTGGGGACTAGCGGCTTTATCGTTCTTC.